A selection of T cell receptor beta chains follows, all from one sample in a study of blood T cell repertoires in COVID-19. Sequencing used immunoSEQ multiplex PCR; TCRdb keeps in-frame clones, though not all of them. Among 250,000 to 350,000 clones listed, about nine tenths were seen once. What was sequenced was peripheral blood. The receptors stem from a woman between 55 and 75 years old with acute or convalescent COVID-19. Both conserved end residues are part of each CDR3. A D gene is named only where the DNA matches it firmly. The size entry is marked missing in some rows and otherwise reads once, few, many or a size class.

clone_size	v_call	d_call	j_call	cdr3_aa	cdr3_nt
once	TRBV5-6	-	TRBJ2-3	CASSLARGWGTDTQYF	TGTGCCAGCAGCTTGGCACGCGGGTGGGGCACAGATACGCAGTATTTT
-	TRBV28	-	TRBJ2-3	CASSSPWTSTDTQYF	TGTGCCAGCAGTTCACCCTGGACTAGCACAGATACGCAGTATTTT
-	TRBV19	TRBD1	TRBJ1-3	CASSIIIGTGGVGNTIYF	TGTGCCAGTAGTATCATCATCGGGACAGGGGGCGTTGGAAACACCATATATTTT
-	TRBV7-2	-	TRBJ1-5	CASSPQFNQPQHF	TGTGCCAGCAGCCCCCAATTTAATCAGCCCCAGCATTTT
-	TRBV5-7	TRBD1	TRBJ1-3	CASSPGQAGNTIYF	TGTGCCAGCAGCCCTGGACAGGCTGGAAACACCATATATTTT
-	TRBV4-1	TRBD2	TRBJ2-5	CASSQAGGWGETQYF	TGCGCCAGCAGCCAAGCGGGGGGTTGGGGGGAGACCCAGTACTTC
-	TRBV6-2/TRBV6-3	TRBD1	TRBJ1-1	CASSQIQGLGAEAFF	TGTGCCAGCAGTCAGATACAGGGGCTCGGGGCTGAAGCTTTCTTT
few	TRBV5-1	-	TRBJ2-6	CASSLVGRGASGANVLTF	TGCGCCAGCAGCTTGGTAGGCAGGGGAGCTTCTGGGGCCAACGTCCTGACTTTC
-	TRBV5-6	TRBD1	TRBJ2-7	CASSLSGQGQGKQYF	TGTGCCAGCAGCCTCTCCGGACAGGGGCAGGGGAAACAGTACTTC
-	TRBV7-8	-	TRBJ2-7	CASSPRLVAYEQYF	TGTGCCAGCAGCCCCCGGCTAGTTGCCTACGAGCAGTACTTC